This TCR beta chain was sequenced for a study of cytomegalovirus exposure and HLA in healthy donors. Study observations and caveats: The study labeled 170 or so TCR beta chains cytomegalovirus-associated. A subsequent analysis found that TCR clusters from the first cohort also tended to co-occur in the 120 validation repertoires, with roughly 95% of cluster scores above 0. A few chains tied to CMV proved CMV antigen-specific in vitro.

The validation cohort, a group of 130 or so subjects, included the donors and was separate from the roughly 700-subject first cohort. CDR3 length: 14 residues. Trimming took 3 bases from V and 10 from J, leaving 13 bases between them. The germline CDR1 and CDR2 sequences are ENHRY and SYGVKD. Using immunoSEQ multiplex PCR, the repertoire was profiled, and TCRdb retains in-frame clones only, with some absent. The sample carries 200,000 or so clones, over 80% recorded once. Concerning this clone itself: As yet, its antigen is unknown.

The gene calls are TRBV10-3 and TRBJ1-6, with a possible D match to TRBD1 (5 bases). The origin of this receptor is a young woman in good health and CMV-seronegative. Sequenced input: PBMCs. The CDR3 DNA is TGTGCCATCAGTGACGGAGGGGAAGCATCACCCCTCCACTTT. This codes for CAISDGGEASPLHF.